These T cell receptor beta chains were read from a single sample in a study of shared clonotypes between healthy human individuals. Produced via immunoSEQ multiplex PCR; TCRdb's table is partial and in-frame only. The table records about 2.3 million clones, more than 80% of them present only once. Sequencing was carried out using naive CD4+ T cells from PBMCs. Receptor source: a man aged 18-30 years in good health. Some clones in this sample may be carry-over from other donors' samples. Both conserved end residues are trimmed from each CDR3.

v_call: TRBV6-6; cdr3_length: 12; cdr3_aa: ASSYSMDNEKLF
v_call: TRBV7-3; cdr3_length: 12; cdr3_aa: ASSPGQGVDTQY
v_call: TRBV28; cdr3_length: 11; cdr3_aa: ASSPQGGYGYT
v_call: TRBV7-2; cdr3_length: 15; cdr3_aa: ASSPGSWRTSGNTIY
v_call: TRBV6-5; cdr3_length: 12; cdr3_aa: ASSYSLRLNGYT
v_call: TRBV27; cdr3_length: 14; cdr3_aa: ASSFGGARLNTEAF
v_call: TRBV28; cdr3_length: 13; cdr3_aa: ASSYTGGAETEAF
v_call: TRBV27; cdr3_length: 12; cdr3_aa: ASSPGLEGDTQY
v_call: TRBV29-1; cdr3_length: 12; cdr3_aa: SVVRRAPNTEAF
v_call: TRBV28; cdr3_length: 14; cdr3_aa: ASTQTGGFTGNTIY
v_call: TRBV19; cdr3_length: 14; cdr3_aa: ASSDGQSRTTNRYT
v_call: TRBV6-5; cdr3_length: 12; cdr3_aa: ASSYADGGREAF
v_call: TRBV7-2; cdr3_length: 13; cdr3_aa: ASSLAGGPTDTQY
v_call: TRBV5-6; cdr3_length: 13; cdr3_aa: ASSLGGGGSYEQY
v_call: TRBV7-9; cdr3_length: 12; cdr3_aa: ASSLKGFTGELF
v_call: TRBV11-2; cdr3_length: 12; cdr3_aa: ASSGMQGVTEAF
v_call: TRBV5-1; cdr3_length: 13; cdr3_aa: ASSLLLSGQSVHT
v_call: TRBV19; cdr3_length: 11; cdr3_aa: ASRTAGANVLT
v_call: TRBV2; cdr3_length: 16; cdr3_aa: ASSVDMRGRGVSEKLF
v_call: TRBV6-5; cdr3_length: 13; cdr3_aa: ASSSGQGGSYGYT
v_call: TRBV9; cdr3_length: 11; cdr3_aa: ASSSRMGETQY
v_call: TRBV6-4; cdr3_length: 13; cdr3_aa: ASSVVSGNTGELF
v_call: TRBV6-1; cdr3_length: 9; cdr3_aa: ASSGGQTQY
v_call: TRBV5-1; cdr3_length: 12; cdr3_aa: ASSLPQGTDTQY
v_call: TRBV14; cdr3_length: 11; cdr3_aa: ASVRSGANVLT
v_call: TRBV5-1; cdr3_length: 13; cdr3_aa: ASSLEGILPDTQY
v_call: TRBV25-1; cdr3_length: 10; cdr3_aa: ASSDPGQGAY